This T cell receptor (beta chain) was identified during a study of cytomegalovirus exposure and HLA in healthy donors. Study-level findings and limits: The TCR clusters that emerged in the first cohort tended, a later analysis found, to co-occur in the 120 or so validation repertoires. Reportedly, diagnosis of cytomegalovirus status by the classifier showed high specificity and sensitivity. Most TCR sequences were rare, but some public TCRs occurred in many donors.

V was cut by 1 base and J by 0 bases, with 7 bases left in between. CDR3 size: 14 residues. Germline lookup yields CDR1 SGHAT and CDR2 FQNNGV. Points on this clone: Its cognate antigen is unknown.

Libraries were prepared by immunoSEQ multiplex PCR; TCRdb keeps only in-frame clonotypes and omits some of them. The sample contains 120,000 or so clones, 89% of which appear only once. Sequencing was done on a sample of PBMCs. This chain uses TRBV11-2 with TRBJ2-7, with D unresolved. The receptor's source is a woman aged 18 to 35 in good health and CMV-seronegative. This CDR3 reads CASSLVAISYEQYF. The CDR3 nucleotides read TGTGCCAGCAGCTTAGTTGCTATCTCCTACGAGCAGTACTTC. Supplemented by reference TRBV11-2 and TRBJ2-7, the full variable domain reads EAGVAQSPRYKIIEKRQSVAFWCNPISGHATLYWYQQILGQGPKLLIQFQNNGVVDDSQLPKDRFSAERLKGVDSTLKIQPAKLEDSAVYLCASSLVAISYEQYFGPGTRLTVT.